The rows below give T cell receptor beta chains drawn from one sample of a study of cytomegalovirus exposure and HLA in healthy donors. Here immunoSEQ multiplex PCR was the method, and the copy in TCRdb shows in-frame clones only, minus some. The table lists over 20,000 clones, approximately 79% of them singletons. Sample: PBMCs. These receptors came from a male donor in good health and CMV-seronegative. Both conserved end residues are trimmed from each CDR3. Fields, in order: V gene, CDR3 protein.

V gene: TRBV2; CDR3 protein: ASSEGPAGGRETQY
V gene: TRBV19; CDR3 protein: ASSKTTGAAVTDTQY
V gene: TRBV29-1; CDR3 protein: SVMDSLLNEQF
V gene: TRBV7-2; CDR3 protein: ASNADWHSTDTQY
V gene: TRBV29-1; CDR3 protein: STGQGEGYEQY
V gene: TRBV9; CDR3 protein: ASSVGVSGSSYEQY
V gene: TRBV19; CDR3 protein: ASSREGQQEAF
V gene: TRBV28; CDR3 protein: ASSLQAQGYGYT
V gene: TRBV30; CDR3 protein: AWSLTGGNTIY
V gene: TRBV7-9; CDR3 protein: ASRRDRGTDTQY